The following is a T cell receptor (beta chain) sequence with its context. Its antigen is undetermined. The data stem from a study of T-cell reconstitution after alpha-beta-depleted transplantation in children. A TCRbeta library incorporating unique molecular identifiers was prepared. TCRdb re-derived calls from the PCR reads in MiXCR, one entry per CDR3 protein. Of 750,000 to 950,000 distinct CDR3 sequences detected, less than 20% appear once; the ten largest clones hold approximately 5%. Trimming left V 0 bases short and J 0 bases short, with 10 bases between. Germline CDR1 KGHSH, CDR2 LQKENI. CDR3 length: 16 amino acids. General study findings and limits: Reports say that about two months after transplant, the alpha-beta T cells came out of several hundred graft clones that had expanded. Among T cells one year after transplant, newly produced cells accounted for most counts and diversity. After transplant, high TCRbeta diversity at day 60 in some patients arose from surviving recipient T cells and thymic progenitors.

This TCR derives from a male patient younger than 18 who had a stem cell transplant for acute lymphoblastic leukemia, so the T cells may come from the graft donor. The chain employs TRBV18 and TRBJ2-3, with a tentative D call TRBD1 (5 bases). The sample was PBMCs, mostly from graft donor cells, taken 360 days after TCRalphabeta/CD19-depleted stem cell transplant. Written as DNA, the CDR3 is TGTGCCAGCTCACCACCGGGGCGCCTCAGCACAGATACGCAGTATTTT. This sequence encodes CASSPPGRLSTDTQYF.